The source of this T cell receptor (beta chain) is a study of T cell repertoires in aging, cancer and after chemotherapy. Points from the study as a whole: Median generation probability rose over the chemotherapy interval in each cancer cohort, suggesting rebound thymic output. Untreated cancer patients had significantly lower blood TCR diversity than age-matched healthy donors.

This clonotype is deemed medium-sized. Its specificity is not known. Amplification of TCR beta used genomic DNA extracted from peripheral blood. Multiplex touch-down PCR with TRB-A/B primers amplified rearranged V-D-J TRB sequences. From the multiplex PCR reads, TCRdb called clonotypes with MiXCR, one entry per CDR3 protein. The sample carries some 12,000 distinct CDR3 sequences, under 30% recorded once. V gave up 3 bases and J gave up 3 bases, with 15 bases separating them. CDR3 length equals 15 residues. Germline loops: CDR1 DFQATT, CDR2 SNEGSKA (reference sequence). This clonotype originated in a human donor in good health. Sequences were obtained from blood. The gene calls are TRBV20-1 and TRBJ1-3, with D uncertain. CDR3 loop: CSASSGWSRGNTIYF. In DNA form, the CDR3 reads TGCAGTGCTAGTTCTGGTTGGTCCCGTGGAAACACCATATATTTT.